Below, 24 T cell receptor beta chains from the same sample are listed, as sequenced in a study of blood T cells in healthy people across ages. Alongside a J-beta primer mix, a sample-barcoded 5' primer served in a second PCR lasting 7 to 11 cycles. TCRdb passed the 5' RACE reads through MiXCR, listing each CDR3 protein once. The table records under 1,000,000 distinct CDR3 sequences, 35% to 60% of them present only once. Sequenced: blood. The receptors were sampled from a man aged 80 or over in good health.

The table lists this clonotype with a few counts. This chain links TRBV12-3 or TRBV12-4 with TRBJ2-3, with D possibly matching TRBD2 (5 bases). V was cut by 3 bases and J by 5 bases, with 18 bases left in between. This CDR3 contains 16 residues. The CDR3 spells CASSFSEVRLGDTQYF. CDR3 DNA sequence: TGTGCCAGCAGTTTCTCGGAGGTTCGGTTGGGAGATACGCAGTATTTT.

The CDR3 region has the DNA TGCGCCAGCAGCTTATTAAGACCGACAGGTGCCTACGAGCAGTACTTC. Protein product: CASSLLRPTGAYEQYF. The V gene is TRBV5-1, the J gene TRBJ2-7, with D perhaps TRBD1 (6 bases). In germline, CDR1 is SGHRS, CDR2 YFSETQ. Trimming pared 2 bases from V and 2 bases from J, leaving 17 bases between. This CDR3 is built from 16 residues.

The J gene is TRBJ2-1, the V gene TRBV20-1, with D perhaps TRBD2 (6 bases). From germline, CDR1 is DFQATT and CDR2 SNEGSKA (reference sequence). The CDR3 contains 14 residues. V was clipped by 3 bases and J by 3 bases, with 12 bases between them. DNA for the CDR3: TGCAGTGCTAGTTCTATGGGGGGCTACAATGAGCAGTTCTTC. Its translation: CSASSMGGYNEQFF.

The J gene is TRBJ2-7, the V gene TRBV29-1; 10 nucleotides match TRBD1. J was trimmed by 6 bases and V by 7 bases; bases with no gene match: 9. The CDR3 runs 13 residues. Germline-derived CDR1 and CDR2 are SQVTM and ANQGSEA. The CDR3 loop is CSAQTGGIGEQYF. The CDR3 bases are TGCAGCGCGCAGACAGGGGGCATAGGCGAGCAGTACTTC.

A note on this clonotype: With a much larger clone just one base away, this may be a read error. The V and J genes are TRBV29-1 and TRBJ1-2; no clear D gene. The CDR3 runs 13 residues. Germline CDR1 reads SQVTM; CDR2 reads ANQGSEA. CDR3 DNA sequence: TGCAGCGCTGAACGGGGTAGGGCATATGGCTACACCTTC. This gives the protein CSAERGRAYGYTF.

The chain uses TRBV29-1 and TRBJ1-2; no definite D call. The CDR3 loop spans 12 amino acids. Germline V gives CDR1 SQVTM, CDR2 ANQGSEA. V was pared by 1 base and J by 8 bases, with 11 bases between. The CDR3 sequence is CSVEGPGSGYTF. The CDR3 coding sequence is TGCAGCGTTGAAGGGCCCGGGTCCGGCTACACCTTC.

The chain joins TRBV24-1 to TRBJ2-3, with 8 bases fitting TRBD1. The CDR3 spans 17 residues. Trimming cost V 3 bases and J 3 bases; bases outside gene matches: 10. Germline V gene lookup returns CDR1 KGHDR and CDR2 SFDVKD. In DNA form, the CDR3 reads TGTGCCACCAGTGATCCCTCGGGACAGGCGACGACAGATACGCAGTATTTT. Translating gives CATSDPSGQATTDTQYF.

The V and J genes are TRBV27 and TRBJ1-2; 8 positions match TRBD1. The CDR3 extends over 18 amino acids. J gave up 2 bases and V 5 bases, and 16 bases lay outside the gene matches. CDR1 is MNHEY, CDR2 SMNVEV, per germline (reference sequence). This CDR3 reads CASSPLGARGLPNYGYTF. The CDR3 coding sequence is TGTGCCAGCAGTCCACTAGGGGCCAGGGGGCTCCCGAACTATGGCTACACCTTC.

Remarks on this clonotype: At one boundary the junction diverges from the germline segment, which might be a read error. The chain combines TRBV5-1 with TRBJ2-3; D is possibly TRBD2 (7 bases). There are 15 residues in the CDR3. Germline V gene sequence: CDR1 SGHRS, CDR2 YFSETQ. CDR3 protein: CAGSLIGGLGDTQYF. The CDR3 DNA follows: TGCGCCGGCAGCTTGATCGGGGGGCTCGGGGATACGCAGTATTTT.

The J gene is TRBJ2-7, the V gene TRBV20-1, with D perhaps matching TRBD2 (5 bases). Germline V gene lookup returns CDR1 DFQATT and CDR2 SNEGSKA (reference sequence). With 8 bases removed from V and 2 bases from J, the gap between germline ends came to 22 bases. The CDR3 is made up of 15 amino acids. The CDR3: CSPSKVLGLTYEQYF. CDR3 DNA sequence: TGCAGTCCCTCTAAGGTTCTCGGACTGACCTACGAGCAGTACTTC.

The chain employs TRBV15 and TRBJ2-5, with 10 bases matching TRBD2. With the DNA end fitting TRBJ2-1 better, the J assignment may be wrong. The CDR3 has 15 amino acids. Germline CDR1 is LNHNV and CDR2 is YYDKDF (reference sequence). The CDR3 here is CATSTSGTFQETQFF. CDR3 sequence (DNA): TGTGCCACCAGTACTAGCGGGACCTTCCAAGAGACCCAGTTCTTC.

As regards this clonotype: The junction shows a germline mismatch at one end, possibly a read error. The rearrangement joins TRBV28 to TRBJ1-5; possibly TRBD1 for D (5 bases). Germline assignment: CDR1 MDHEN and CDR2 SYDVKM. The CDR3 is made up of 18 amino acids. CDR3 nucleotide sequence: TGTGCCAGCGGTTTAAATTGGCCCCAGGGAGGAGGCAATCAGCCCCAGCATTTT. It translates to CASGLNWPQGGGNQPQHF.

This clonotype was recorded only once. The genes are TRBV7-2 and TRBJ1-6, with unresolved D. The germline gives CDR1 SGHTA, CDR2 FQGNSA. Trimming pared 2 bases from V and 9 bases from J, leaving 11 bases between. This CDR3 has 14 amino acids. This chain's CDR3 is CASSLYPRASPLHF. The CDR3 DNA reads TGTGCCAGCAGCTTATATCCCCGAGCTTCACCCCTCCACTTT.

This clonotype was detected a few times. This rearrangement joins TRBV19 to TRBJ2-5, with TRBD1 matching 8 bases. The J call may not be correct, given that the DNA end is closer to TRBJ2-7. The length of the CDR3 is 15 residues. Germline V CDR1 and CDR2: LNHDA, SQIVND (reference sequence). DNA for the CDR3: TGTGCCAGTAGTATGACAACGACAGGGGTCTACGAGCAGTACTTC. Residues: CASSMTTTGVYEQYF.

The rearrangement links TRBV20-1 to TRBJ1-5; D call uncertain. Germline lookup yields CDR1 DFQATT and CDR2 SNEGSKA (reference sequence). There are 18 residues in the CDR3. V was pared by 1 base and J by 0 bases, with 19 bases between. Here the CDR3 DNA reads TGCAGTGCTAGAGGGTCACGCGGAGGACTCACTAGCAATCAGCCCCAGCATTTT. Protein sequence: CSARGSRGGLTSNQPQHF.

The gene calls are TRBV12-3 or TRBV12-4 and TRBJ2-1; D could derive from TRBD1 or TRBD2 (6 bases each). The CDR3 length is 15 residues. Trimming shortened V by 1 base and J by 6 bases, and 13 bases separated the two germline ends. CDR3 coding DNA: TGTGCCAGCAGTTTAGAGTCGGGGGCGCCCAATGAGCAGTTCTTC. It translates to CASSLESGAPNEQFF.

The chain links TRBV7-3 to TRBJ2-5; 10 bases line up with TRBD1. The V gene's germline CDR1 is SGHTA and CDR2 FQGTGA. This CDR3 has 18 amino acids. V trimming: 1 base; J trimming: 11 bases; junction bases outside the gene matches: 19. CDR3: CASSLKSFSGQGNNEQYF. The CDR3 DNA is TGTGCCAGCAGCTTAAAATCTTTTTCGGGACAGGGGAACAATGAGCAGTACTTC.

The rearrangement joins TRBV10-3 to TRBJ1-5, with D uncertain. The germline V gene encodes CDR1 ENHRY and CDR2 SYGVKD. V was trimmed by 10 bases and J by 6 bases, leaving 22 bases between them. The CDR3 spans 15 residues. The CDR3 reads CASRSGPPRGQPQHF. In DNA, the CDR3 is TGTGCCAGCCGATCCGGGCCCCCAAGAGGTCAGCCCCAGCATTTT.

The sample holds many counts of this clonotype. The J gene is TRBJ2-1, the V gene TRBV29-1, with 7 nucleotides matching TRBD2. This CDR3 contains 13 residues. Germline V gene data show CDR1 as SQVTM and CDR2 as ANQGSEA. V trimming: 4 bases; J trimming: 6 bases; junction bases outside the gene matches: 6. The CDR3 reads CSVASGGPNEQFF. The CDR3 DNA follows: TGCAGCGTTGCGTCGGGAGGACCCAATGAGCAGTTCTTC.

The rearrangement links TRBV2 to TRBJ1-1, with 9 bases matching TRBD1. CDR3 size: 15 residues. Per germline, CDR1 SNHLY and CDR2 FYNNEI. V gave up 3 bases and J gave up 2 bases; unmatched junction bases: 4. The CDR3 nucleotides are TGTGCCAGCAGTGATGGGACAGGGCCTAACACTGAAGCTTTCTTT. It translates to CASSDGTGPNTEAFF.

There are a few counts of this clonotype. The chain couples TRBV4-3 to TRBJ2-7; possible D gene TRBD1, 7 bases. Germline lookup yields CDR1 LGHNA and CDR2 YSLEER. CDR3 length: 15 amino acids. Trimming shortened V by 0 bases and J by 2 bases, and 11 bases separated the two germline ends. CDR3 loop: CASSQDRGAPYEQYF. DNA for the CDR3: TGCGCCAGCAGCCAAGACAGGGGGGCCCCCTACGAGCAGTACTTC.

The rearrangement uses TRBV12-3 or TRBV12-4 and TRBJ2-5, with 11 positions matching TRBD2. V lost 2 bases to trimming and J lost 3 bases; unmatched junction nucleotides: 20. The CDR3 spans 21 residues. This CDR3 reads CASSLRLQIPGLAVGEETQYF. The CDR3 DNA follows: TGTGCCAGCAGTTTAAGGCTGCAGATCCCGGGACTAGCGGTAGGGGAAGAGACCCAGTACTTC.

The genes are TRBV20-1 and TRBJ2-6; D gene unclear. CDR1 is DFQATT and CDR2 is SNEGSKA in the germline V gene (reference sequence). The CDR3 loop spans 16 amino acids. V was clipped by 0 bases and J by 0 bases, with 9 bases between them. CDR3 DNA: TGCAGTGCTAGAGATCAGATAAGCTCTGGGGCCAACGTCCTGACTTTC. This codes for CSARDQISSGANVLTF.

The chain combines TRBV27 with TRBJ2-3; TRBD2 might be the D (6 bases). Trimming removed 1 base at V and 5 bases at J, with 7 bases between. CDR3 length: 13 residues. Germline CDR1 reads MNHEY; CDR2 reads SMNVEV (reference sequence). In DNA form, the CDR3 reads TGTGCCAGCAGTTTATGGCGGGGAGATACGCAGTATTTT. As protein: CASSLWRGDTQYF.